A single sample is the source of the 21 T cell receptor beta chains below, sequenced in a study of brain T cells in children with intractable seizures (dated by TCRdb to about 2021). The receptor library was made with the immunoSEQ multiplex PCR assay. Not all clones reach the TCRdb copy of this immuneACCESS table, which keeps in-frame sequences only. Checked studies attribute under half of the gap to unresolved V genes and leave the rest unexplained. The sample yields 340,000 or so clones; 85% to 95% were counted once. Jointly, the top ten make up 5.5% to 6% of the sample. The sample's time point, from its label and the paper: blood from clinic visit 5 months post-surgery; TSC patient then seizure free. The sequencing used peripheral blood, collected 4 to 5 months after surgery. The origin of the receptors is a boy in the first two years of life with tuberous sclerosis and intractable seizures.

The V and J genes are TRBV10-3 and TRBJ1-1, with 9 positions matching TRBD1. The germline V gene has CDR1 ENHRY and CDR2 SYGVKD. V shed 6 bases and J 1 base; nucleotides not matched to a gene: 3. CDR3 length: 14 amino acids. The CDR3 DNA sequence: TGTGCCATCAGGGGACAGGGCGAGAACACTGAAGCTTTCTTT. Amino acid sequence: CAIRGQGENTEAFF.

J is TRBJ1-2 and V is TRBV9; the D gene is possibly TRBD1 (6 bases). Germline V gene lookup returns CDR1 SGDLS and CDR2 YYNGEE. The CDR3 has 16 amino acids. V lost 0 bases and J 4 bases, leaving 16 bases between the germline ends. CDR3 sequence (DNA): TGTGCCAGCAGCGTAGCACAGGGTACAGGGCCCTATGGCTACACCTTC. Translating it yields CASSVAQGTGPYGYTF.

The gene calls are TRBV7-2 and TRBJ1-2; a possible D gene is TRBD1 (5 bases). CDR1 SGHTA and CDR2 FQGNSA come from the germline V gene. Trimming cost V 4 bases and J 6 bases, with 18 bases left between them. This CDR3 has 15 amino acids. CDR3 sequence (DNA): TGTGCCAGCAGCTCCCTTTGGGAGACAGCAAATGGCTACACCTTC. Protein: CASSSLWETANGYTF.

The gene calls are TRBV29-1 and TRBJ2-7, with D maybe TRBD1 (5 bases). This CDR3 has 14 amino acids. Looked up from germline, CDR1 is SQVTM and CDR2 is ANQGSEA. The V gene lost 5 bases and the J gene lost 5 bases, with 19 bases spanning the gap. In nucleotides, the CDR3 is TGCAGCGTTTGTCTCGGACACCTTTTTAACGAGCAGTACTTC. Translation: CSVCLGHLFNEQYF.

This chain connects TRBV19 to TRBJ1-1; D not resolved. This CDR3 is built from 12 residues. V lost 1 base to trimming and J lost 10 bases, with 10 bases between them. Looked up from germline, CDR1 is LNHDA and CDR2 is SQIVND (reference sequence). The CDR3 DNA reads as TGTGCCAGTAGTATAGCCCAAAGCGGAGCTTTCTTT. It translates to CASSIAQSGAFF.

The gene calls are TRBV7-2 and TRBJ2-2; D could derive from TRBD1 or TRBD2 (7 bases each). The CDR3 is made up of 16 amino acids. Trimming cost V 4 bases and J 1 base, with 13 bases left between them. Germline values: CDR1 SGHTA, CDR2 FQGNSA. The DNA of the CDR3 is TGTGCCAGCAGCTGGGAGGGGGCACGGAACACCGGGGAGCTGTTTTTT. Translation: CASSWEGARNTGELFF.

The chain joins TRBV6-5 to TRBJ2-1, with D possibly matching TRBD1 (5 bases). CDR1 and CDR2 from the germline V gene are MNHEY and SVGAGI. CDR3 length: 13 amino acids. Trimming took 6 bases from V and 6 from J, leaving 12 bases between them. The CDR3 region has the DNA TGTGCCAGCAGAGGGGCTACGCCCAATGAGCAGTTCTTC. Translation gives CASRGATPNEQFF.

This clone occurred once. This rearrangement joins TRBV9 to TRBJ1-2; 8 bases match TRBD1. J was trimmed by 7 bases and V by 3 bases; bases with no gene match: 2. Germline CDR1 is SGDLS and CDR2 is YYNGEE. The CDR3 runs to 12 residues. The CDR3 DNA follows: TGTGCCAGCAGCGCGGACAGGGTTGGCTACACCTTC. It yields the protein CASSADRVGYTF.

This clone was seen a handful of times. The V gene is TRBV7-9, the J gene TRBJ2-2, with 11 bases fitting TRBD2. The J segment lost 4 bases and the V segment lost 5 bases, leaving 9 bases of the junction unmatched. Germline V CDR1 and CDR2: SEHNR, FQNEAQ (reference sequence). There are 17 residues in the CDR3. The CDR3 reads CASSHPLAGGLTGELFF. The CDR3 nucleotides are TGTGCCAGCAGCCACCCCCTAGCGGGGGGCCTCACCGGGGAGCTGTTTTTT.

CDR3 loop: CASSYTSGSGANVLTF. As DNA, the CDR3 is TGTGCCAGCAGTTACACCAGTGGGTCTGGGGCCAACGTCCTGACTTTC. V is TRBV6-5 and J is TRBJ2-6; D remains ambiguous. The CDR3 spans 16 residues. With 2 bases removed from V and 1 base from J, the gap between germline ends came to 9 bases. Germline V gene sequence: CDR1 MNHEY, CDR2 SVGAGI.

The CDR3, as DNA: TGCGCCAGCAGCCAAGATCCGGGGGGGCCCAATGAGCAGTTCTTC. Its protein product is CASSQDPGGPNEQFF. The rearrangement uses TRBV4-1 and TRBJ2-1; TRBD2 matches 8 bases. J was trimmed by 6 bases and V by 0 bases; bases with no gene match: 4. The germline CDR1 and CDR2 sequences are MGHRA and YSYEKL. This CDR3 is 15 amino acids long.

V and J are TRBV4-2 and TRBJ2-6; D not certain. The CDR3 contains 15 residues. Trimming removed 0 bases from V and 0 bases from J, with 3 bases in between. CDR1 and CDR2 from the germline V gene are LGHNA and YNFKEQ. The CDR3 protein is CASSQDSSGANVLTF. The CDR3 bases are TGTGCCAGCAGCCAAGACAGCTCTGGGGCCAACGTCCTGACTTTC.

The CDR3: CASSFSGSTDTQYF. CDR3 DNA sequence: TGCGCCAGCAGCTTTAGCGGGAGCACAGATACGCAGTATTTT. V gene TRBV5-1 combines with J gene TRBJ2-3, with 7 bases aligning to TRBD2. In germline, CDR1 is SGHRS, CDR2 YFSETQ. There are 14 residues in the CDR3. V shed 2 bases and J 0 bases; nucleotides not matched to a gene: 0.

This clone appeared a single time. This chain links TRBV6-5 with TRBJ2-7; D call uncertain. Trimming took off 6 bases at V and 3 bases at J, with 12 bases between the two ends. The CDR3 runs 13 residues. The V gene's germline CDR1 is MNHEY and CDR2 SVGAGI. CDR3 sequence (DNA): TGTGCCAGCAGGACACCTTCTAACTACGAGCAGTACTTC. Protein sequence: CASRTPSNYEQYF.

The V gene is TRBV11-2, the J gene TRBJ1-2, with 7 bases lining up with TRBD1. After removal of 1 base from V and 6 bases from J, the junction contained 17 bases not matched to a gene. Germline CDR1 reads SGHAT; CDR2 reads FQNNGV. The CDR3 is made up of 18 amino acids. DNA for the CDR3: TGTGCCAGCAGCTTAGCCCGGGGAGAGAGGGGGCGCCGAGATGGCTACACCTTC. Protein sequence: CASSLARGERGRRDGYTF. Filled out from reference TRBV11-2 and TRBJ1-2, the complete variable domain reads EAGVAQSPRYKIIEKRQSVAFWCNPISGHATLYWYQQILGQGPKLLIQFQNNGVVDDSQLPKDRFSAERLKGVDSTLKIQPAKLEDSAVYLCASSLARGERGRRDGYTFGSGTRLTVV.

Comment on this clone: One end of the junction fails to match germline, which may point to a read error. The chain couples TRBV19 to TRBJ2-1; a possible D gene is TRBD2 (5 bases). The CDR3 runs to 15 residues. Germline V gives CDR1 LNHDA, CDR2 SQIVND (reference sequence). The DNA of the CDR3 is TGTGCCAGTAGTTTAGATAGCGAACGATACAATGAGCAGTTCTTC. Translating gives CASSLDSERYNEQFF. Full variable domain (missing parts from reference TRBV19 and TRBJ2-1): DGGITQSPKYLFRKEGQNVTLSCEQNLNHDAMYWYRQDPGQGLRLIYYSQIVNDFQKGDIAEGYSVSREKKESFPLTVTSAQKNPTAFYLCASSLDSERYNEQFFGPGTRLTVL.

V and J are TRBV7-9 and TRBJ1-1; D gene uncertain. This CDR3 region has 11 residues. Per germline, CDR1 SEHNR and CDR2 FQNEAQ (reference sequence). Trimming shortened V by 5 bases and J by 14 bases, and 15 bases separated the two germline ends. DNA of the CDR3: TGTGCCAGCAGCGCGTCCCGAGGGATATTCTTT. Amino acids: CASSASRGIFF.

The rearrangement links TRBV24-1 to TRBJ2-2; 8 bases fit TRBD2. Germline CDR1 KGHDR, CDR2 SFDVKD. The length of the CDR3 is 13 residues. After removal of 5 bases from V and 6 bases from J, the junction contained 1 base not matched to a gene. The CDR3: CATSAGGAGELFF. The CDR3 region has the DNA TGTGCCACCAGTGCGGGGGGGGCCGGGGAGCTGTTTTTT.

This chain uses TRBV6-5 with TRBJ2-7, with 8 bases fitting TRBD1. The V gene's germline CDR1 is MNHEY and CDR2 SVGAGI. J lost 3 bases, V lost 10 bases, and 8 bases had no gene match. CDR3 length: 13 amino acids. The CDR3 region has the DNA TGTGCCACTAGACAGGGGAGAAGCTACGAGCAGTACTTC. It codes for CATRQGRSYEQYF.

This CDR3 is CASSSREAGEQYF. The DNA for the CDR3 is TGTGCCAGCAGCTCACGGGAGGCTGGCGAGCAGTACTTC. The chain couples TRBV7-9 to TRBJ2-7; 7 positions match TRBD2. With V trimmed by 4 bases and J by 6 bases, 6 bases remained unmatched. Germline CDR1 SEHNR, CDR2 FQNEAQ (reference sequence). The CDR3 covers 13 residues. The variable domain in full, with the rest retrieved from reference TRBV7-9 and TRBJ2-7, is DTGVSQNPRHKITKRGQNVTFRCDPISEHNRLYWYRQTLGQGPEFLTYFQNEAQLEKSRLLSDRFSAERPKGSFSTLEIQRTEQGDSAMYLCASSSREAGEQYFGPGTRLTVT.

This clone was seen more than once but under ten times. The J gene is TRBJ1-5, the V gene TRBV19; no clear D. Germline lookup yields CDR1 LNHDA and CDR2 SQIVND (reference sequence). The CDR3 is 16 amino acids. The V end lost 4 bases, the J end lost 6 bases, and 19 bases lay between the germline ends. CDR3 loop: CASSTSAGRIGQPQHF. In nucleotides, the CDR3 is TGTGCCAGTAGTACTTCCGCGGGGAGGATCGGTCAGCCCCAGCATTTT. Filled out from reference TRBV19 and TRBJ1-5, the complete variable domain reads DGGITQSPKYLFRKEGQNVTLSCEQNLNHDAMYWYRQDPGQGLRLIYYSQIVNDFQKGDIAEGYSVSREKKESFPLTVTSAQKNPTAFYLCASSTSAGRIGQPQHFGDGTRLSIL.